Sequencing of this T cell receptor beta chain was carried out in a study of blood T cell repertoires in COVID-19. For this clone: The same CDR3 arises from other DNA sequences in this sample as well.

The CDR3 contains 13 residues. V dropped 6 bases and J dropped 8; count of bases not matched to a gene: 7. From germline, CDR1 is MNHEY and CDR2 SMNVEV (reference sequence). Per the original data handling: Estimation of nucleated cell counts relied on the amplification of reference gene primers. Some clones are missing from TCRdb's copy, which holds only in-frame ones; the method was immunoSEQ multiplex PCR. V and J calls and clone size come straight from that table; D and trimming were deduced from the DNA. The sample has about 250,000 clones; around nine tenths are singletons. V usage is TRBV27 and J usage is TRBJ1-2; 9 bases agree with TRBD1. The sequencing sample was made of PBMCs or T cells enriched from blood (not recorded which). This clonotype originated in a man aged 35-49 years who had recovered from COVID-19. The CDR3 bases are TGTGCCAGCAGCCCGGGACAGGGAGGAGGCTACACCTTC. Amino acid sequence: CASSPGQGGGYTF.